This TCR beta chain appears in the sequencing data of a study of cytomegalovirus exposure and HLA in healthy donors (dated by TCRdb to 2016 to 2017). Concerning the study at large: According to an earlier analysis of several hundred of the donors, some 170 million T cells yielded 117 million unique TCR beta sequences and 276 Gb of sequence data. Roughly 300 gigabases of sequencing data and 78 million or so unique TCR sequences were included in an early release covering under 650 HLA-typed donors. Among the roughly 400 genotyped donors, approximately 76% belonged to the genetic ancestry cluster associated with self-reported Caucasian donors. The study aimed to test whether cataloging public T cell receptors could reveal signatures of past pathogen exposure. The study used immunosequencing to profile the T cell repertoires of under 700 subjects and linked those repertoires to cytomegalovirus serostatus. In addition to the first cohort of roughly 670 subjects, a separate validation cohort of 120 different subjects was used. The study combined high-throughput TCR immunosequencing, statistical association of individual TCRs with disease status, and machine learning to predict cytomegalovirus infection status. A later analysis re-examined previously published TCR beta repertoires from 600 to 700 donors and added high-resolution HLA genotyping to investigate patterns of TCR occurrence. In the later analysis, no new phenotypic data were used to find candidate immune exposures; instead, reliance was placed on TCR beta sequences and their occurrence across donors. An earlier analysis of 587 of the donors applied high-throughput TCR beta sequencing to assess whether each TCR beta V gene segment acted as functional or pseudogenic. Alongside the repertoire data, information on donor age, sex, ethnicity and CMV serostatus was compiled. A later genetic analysis took genome-wide SNP genotypes for about 60% of the roughly 670 donors and used that subset as a discovery cohort. Every repertoire in the discovery cohort had been generated on one and the same sequencing platform. Both class I and class II loci were covered by HLA typing, at four-digit resolution. Typing coverage varied by locus: roughly 629-640 donors for A, B, C, DRB1 and DQB1; roughly 500 for DQA1; approximately 570 for DPA1; around 450 for DPB1. Because of strong linkage in the cohort, roughly five DR-DQ haplotypes were treated as single units for association and clustering. On average, around 240,000 unique TCR beta nucleotide sequences were sequenced per donor among several hundred genotyped donors of the cohort, with 15% to 20% of those sequences being non-productive. Study-level results and caveats: The study listed 150 to 200 TCR beta chains as associated with cytomegalovirus. Most TCR sequences were observed very rarely across donors, whereas some public TCRs were present in many individuals. Strong co-occurrence of HLA alleles, especially DR and DQ, made assigning TCR associations to individual alleles difficult. HLA typing was unavailable for some donors at each locus, so association tests used only the typed subset. A further reported finding was that TCR beta sequences accurately predicted the HLA-A and HLA-B alleles for most subjects in the first cohort. In an earlier analysis of under 600 of the donors, most TCR beta V segments were observed in productive rearrangements about 90% or about 30% of the time, broadly matching IMGT annotations. In a later analysis, some 18,000 TCR beta sequences were associated with specific HLA alleles at a false discovery rate of 0.05. Correlated functional status among segregating V segments might be attributable to linkage disequilibrium, but an unknown experimental factor could not be ruled out. Presence/absence analyses assumed roughly uniform sequencing depth across donors, an assumption that may not hold. In vitro tests confirmed that a few of the cytomegalovirus-associated TCR beta chains recognize cytomegalovirus antigens. The classifier was reported to diagnose cytomegalovirus status with high specificity and sensitivity in both the original and validation cohorts. In a later genetic analysis, fewer N-insertions in productive TCRs were reported among donors in an Asian-associated ancestry cluster than the roughly 700-donor mean. Because counts were too low, seventeen rarely observed V segments, including chromosome 9 orphons, were excluded from the earlier analysis of several hundred of the donors. Only TCR beta chains were sequenced in this cohort, and the absence of alpha or paired-chain data limited detectable features. A cluster of highly shared sequence variants was judged likely to be a technical artifact of the sequencing pipeline. Compared with equally common non-associated chains, HLA-associated TCR beta chains in a later analysis were more clonally expanded and had lower generation probabilities. According to a later analysis, TCR association rates differed among HLA loci, with DRB1 alleles showing the most associated TCRs and HLA-C alleles showing the fewest. According to a later analysis, parvovirus B19, influenza, CMV and Epstein-Barr virus appeared linked to several top co-occurrence clusters. Because the 87-base-pair reads could not distinguish some IMGT-functional V segments, including TRBV6-2 and TRBV6-3, those segments were excluded. It was suggested by the authors that the approach could potentially be generalized to other disease states and immunological phenotypes. An association between a missense DCLRE1C variant and V-gene and J-gene trimming of TCR beta chains was found in a later genetic analysis and replicated in an independent cohort. According to a later analysis, most CMV-associated TCR beta chains appeared to be HLA-restricted, and the HLA associations seemed to be driven largely by CMV exposure. Immune exposure information for the cohort was limited to CMV serostatus.

Via the germline V gene, CDR1 is MNHNS and CDR2 SASEGT. Taken from cysteine to phenylalanine, the CDR3 has 16 residues. The entry retains the CDR3 DNA only, 48 bases that are in frame from base 1. V lost 2 bases and J lost 3 bases; the stretch between them is 11 bases long. The cohort consisted of 600 to 700 healthy bone marrow donors. All cohort members were sampled while nominally healthy, although unrecorded immune exposures were likely present. The donor was CMV seronegative and belonged to the group of around 400 seronegative cohort members. A peripheral blood sample was collected from each donor, and TCR beta sequencing was performed on peripheral blood mononuclear cells. The Qiagen DNeasy Blood Extraction Kit was used to extract genomic DNA from the blood cell samples. On this clone itself: No antigen is known for it. No much larger clone is present one base from it, and per-base qualities are unavailable.

Libraries were built with the immunoSEQ multiplex PCR assay. For the multiplex PCR, a mixture combining 60 forward primers for TCR Vbeta segments and 13 reverse primers for TCR Jbeta segments was used. The CDR3 region of rearranged TCR beta genes was amplified from genomic DNA by a multiplex PCR assay. The Illumina HiSeq System was used to sequence the amplified TCR beta libraries as 87-base-pair reads. The published analysis was carried out like this. Across the 670 or so repertoires, a later analysis counted approximately 83 million unique TCR beta chains, 9.5 million to 13 million of which were shared by at least two donors. Raw reads were error-corrected and collapsed into unique sequences with a nearest-neighbor algorithm that merged closely related sequences to remove PCR and sequencing errors. Alignment of CDR3 sequences to IMGT reference sequences was used to assign V, D and J gene segments. For a sequence to be retained, a match of at least six nucleotides to both a V gene segment and a J gene segment was required. A rearrangement was called productive if the CDR3 had no stop codons and remained in frame with V and J, and every other rearrangement was called non-productive. Following IMGT convention, CDR3 was defined as the stretch from the second conserved V-encoded cysteine to the conserved J-encoded phenylalanine. The earlier analysis of approximately 590 of the donors excluded any sequence lacking an unambiguous match to a single V gene segment. An earlier analysis of a few hundred of the donors called V segments functional above 56.7% productive rearrangements and segregating when the between-donor standard deviation exceeded 5%. To diagnose cytomegalovirus status from the catalog of TCR beta chain sequences, a statistical classification framework was built. In a later analysis, TCR nucleotide sequences were compared against IMGT/GENE-DB human TR gene sequences so that V and J genes could be assigned. In a later analysis, CDR3 sequences and most-parsimonious VDJ recombination scenarios were assigned using the TCRdist pipeline. A later analysis defined each TCR beta chain by its CDR3 amino acid sequence plus V-gene family, and excluded reads lacking a unique V-gene family. In a later analysis, 550 to 650 highly shared, low-generation-probability nucleotide sequences were removed to address suspected cross-contamination and a sequencing artifact. In a later analysis, a clonal expansion index for each public chain was calculated from normalized within-repertoire ranks of inferred template counts. In a later analysis, generation probabilities were computed using a VDJ recombination model fitted to out-of-frame rearrangements, and the results were checked against IGoR. In a later analysis, TCR-TCR, TCR-HLA and TCR-CMV co-occurrence was scored with hypergeometric tests, and a repertoire-size bias correction was applied to TCR pairs. In a later analysis, false discovery rates were estimated by permuting HLA or CMV assignments 20 times. In a later analysis, co-occurring TCRs were grouped using DBSCAN, with TCRdist sequence similarity added in when clustering inside HLA-allele-positive subsets. Co-occurrence clustering excluded repertoires with fewer than 30,000 or more than 120,000 public chains, plus five with anomalous nucleotide sharing. Entries here come from immuneACCESS through TCRdb and include only in-frame sequences with V and J called. Some clones fail to appear in such tables; in the studies checked, an unresolved V gene covers under half of the shortfall, and the cause of the remainder is unknown. Clone size and the V and J calls come from that table; the DNA yielded D and trimming. The sample table holds tens of thousands of clones, of which approximately 79% were seen once. The ten largest account for about 2.5% of the sample.

The chain employs TRBV6-1 and TRBJ1-6; confidence is insufficient to name the D gene. Input material: PBMCs. This TCR came from a man younger than 45 in good health and CMV-seronegative. The CDR3 sequence is CASSEQTPDYNSPLHF. The nucleotide sequence is TGTGCCAGCAGTGAACAGACACCCGACTATAATTCACCCCTCCACTTT.